These T cell receptor beta chains were read from a single sample in a study of shared clonotypes between healthy human individuals. The protocol was immunoSEQ multiplex PCR, while the TCRdb copy is restricted to in-frame clones and leaves out a portion. The sample shows under 2,000,000 clones, just under 95% of them seen only once. The specimen was naive CD8+ T cells sorted from blood. The receptors here all came from a man aged 18-30 years in good health. CDR3s include the opening cysteine and the closing phenylalanine or tryptophan. The D gene is left open where the match is weak. Rows may omit the clone size; those that give it use once, few, many or a size class.

j_call v_call clone_size d_call cdr3_aa cdr3_nt
TRBJ1-2 TRBV6-6 NA NA CASSPGPLTLYGYTF TGTGCCAGCAGCCCCGGACCTCTAACCCTCTATGGCTACACCTTC
TRBJ2-3 TRBV19 NA TRBD2 CASSIWGLAGETDTQYF TGTGCCAGTAGTATATGGGGTCTAGCGGGAGAAACAGATACGCAGTATTTT
TRBJ1-6 TRBV7-8 NA NA CASSLGEYGPMALHF TGTGCCAGCAGCTTAGGTGAATACGGCCCGATGGCTCTCCACTTT
TRBJ2-2 TRBV4-1 NA NA CASSQDRGLGGGELFF TGCGCCAGCAGCCAAGATCGCGGGCTAGGAGGCGGGGAGCTGTTTTTT
TRBJ2-1 TRBV4-3 NA NA CASSQGSPSGGSYNEQFF TGCGCCAGCAGCCAAGGTAGTCCGTCCGGGGGTTCCTACAATGAGCAGTTCTTC
TRBJ2-5 TRBV2 NA TRBD1 CASSRPDRGLKETQYF TGTGCCAGCAGTCGTCCGGACAGGGGCCTTAAAGAGACCCAGTACTTC
TRBJ2-1 TRBV9 NA NA CASSVSRWEKSGEQFF TGTGCCAGCAGCGTATCCCGTTGGGAGAAATCCGGTGAGCAGTTCTTC
TRBJ2-3 TRBV27 NA NA CASSFLDPADTQYF TGTGCCAGCAGTTTCCTAGACCCCGCAGATACGCAGTATTTT
TRBJ1-4 TRBV10-3 NA NA CAIRADSAGEKLFF TGTGCCATCAGAGCGGACAGTGCGGGGGAAAAACTGTTTTTT
TRBJ2-3 TRBV4-1 NA NA CASSQDLVGGRGEDTQYF TGCGCCAGCAGCCAAGATCTTGTGGGGGGAAGGGGAGAAGATACGCAGTATTTT
TRBJ2-7 TRBV27 NA NA CASPLSYGYF TGTGCCAGCCCTCTTTCGTACGGGTACTTC
TRBJ1-6 TRBV7-9 NA TRBD1 CASSSPGTGWSPLHF TGTGCCAGCAGCTCCCCGGGGACAGGATGGTCACCCCTCCACTTT
TRBJ1-3 TRBV9 NA NA CASTVGSSGNTIYF TGTGCCAGCACAGTGGGCAGCTCTGGAAACACCATATATTTT
TRBJ2-7 TRBV5-3 NA TRBD2 CARSLPNPGEGGVSYEQYF TGTGCCAGAAGCCTACCCAACCCGGGGGAGGGTGGGGTCTCCTACGAGCAGTACTTC
TRBJ2-2 TRBV9 once TRBD2 CASSVAISGLNTGELFF TGTGCCAGCAGCGTAGCAATTAGCGGGTTGAACACCGGGGAGCTGTTTTTT
TRBJ1-5 TRBV2 NA NA CASRDSGGQPQHF TGTGCCAGCAGAGATAGCGGGGGGCAGCCCCAGCATTTT
TRBJ2-5 TRBV4-1 once TRBD2 CASSKTSGTSETQYF TGCGCCAGCAGCAAGACTAGCGGGACGTCGGAGACCCAGTACTTC
TRBJ2-6 TRBV28 NA NA CASSWLGGANVLTF TGTGCCAGCAGCTGGCTGGGGGGGGCCAACGTCCTGACTTTC
TRBJ2-7 TRBV9 NA NA CASSAPLNSPLYEQYF TGTGCCAGCAGCGCACCCCTTAACAGTCCCCTTTACGAGCAGTACTTC
TRBJ1-1 TRBV9 NA NA CASSIGSVTEAFF TGTGCCAGCAGCATAGGGTCGGTCACTGAAGCTTTCTTT
TRBJ2-7 TRBV19 NA NA CASSTGDFSSGGYEQYF TGTGCCAGTAGTACAGGGGACTTCTCGTCCGGGGGCTACGAGCAGTACTTC
TRBJ2-7 TRBV2 NA NA CASSEDRYRSEQYF TGTGCCAGCAGTGAAGACAGGTATCGATCCGAGCAGTACTTC